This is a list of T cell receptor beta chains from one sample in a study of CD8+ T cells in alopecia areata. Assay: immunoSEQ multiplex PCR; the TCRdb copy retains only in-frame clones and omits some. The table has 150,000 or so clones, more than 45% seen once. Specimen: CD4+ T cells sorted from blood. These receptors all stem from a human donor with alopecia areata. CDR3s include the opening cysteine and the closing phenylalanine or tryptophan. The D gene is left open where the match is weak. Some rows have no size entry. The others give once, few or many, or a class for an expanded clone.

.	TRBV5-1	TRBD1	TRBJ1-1	TGCGCCAGCAGCTCTCGCCCCGCTACAGGGGGCGAGGGCAAAGCTTTCTTT	CASSSRPATGGEGKAFF
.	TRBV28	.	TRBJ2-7	TGTGCCAGCAGTTTCACTAGCCTCCTCGAGCAGTACTTC	CASSFTSLLEQYF
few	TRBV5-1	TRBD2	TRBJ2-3	TGCGCCAGCAGCTCGGGACTAGCGGGAGGTCACACGGGTACGCAGTATTTT	CASSSGLAGGHTGTQYF
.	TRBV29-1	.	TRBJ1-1	TGCAGCGTTGAAGATACAGGTTTGTCAGGCTTTAACACTGAAGCTTTCTTT	CSVEDTGLSGFNTEAFF
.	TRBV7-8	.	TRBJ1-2	TGTGCCAGCAGCCAGGGAACAGGGCGAGATACCTATGGCTACACCTTC	CASSQGTGRDTYGYTF
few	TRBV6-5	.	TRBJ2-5	TGTGCCAGCAGTTATTCGGTGCGGCCCAGGGAGACCCAGTACTTC	CASSYSVRPRETQYF
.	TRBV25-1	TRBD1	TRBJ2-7	TGTGCCAGCAGCTCCCGGGACAGGGGACCCGGCGACGAGCAGTACTTC	CASSSRDRGPGDEQYF
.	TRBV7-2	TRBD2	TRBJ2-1	TGTGCCAGCAGCTTAGCTAGCGGGAGTTTCAATGAGCAGTTCTTC	CASSLASGSFNEQFF
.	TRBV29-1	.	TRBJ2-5	TGCAGCGCCCGTCGAGGGCCGAGGCAAGAGACCCAGTACTTC	CSARRGPRQETQYF
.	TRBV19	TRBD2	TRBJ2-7	TGTGCCAGTGCCGGGACTAGCGGGAGCGTTACCTACGAGCAGTACTTC	CASAGTSGSVTYEQYF
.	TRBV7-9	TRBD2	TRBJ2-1	TGTGCCAGCAGCGTAAGTGGGACTACCAATGAGCAGTTCTTC	CASSVSGTTNEQFF
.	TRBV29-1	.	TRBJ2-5	TGCAGCGTTGGATCCTACCCGGGGACCCAGTACTTC	CSVGSYPGTQYF
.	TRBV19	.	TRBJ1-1	TGTGCCAGTAGTATCCCAGGGCTGAACACTGAAGCTTTCTTT	CASSIPGLNTEAFF
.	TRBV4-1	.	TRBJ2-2	TGCGCCAGCAGCCGTGACCCCGGGGAGCTGTTTTTT	CASSRDPGELFF
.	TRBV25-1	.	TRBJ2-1	TGTGCCAGCAGTGTTCCGAGGGTACAGGATAGTGAGCAGTTCTTC	CASSVPRVQDSEQFF
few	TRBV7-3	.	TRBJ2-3	TGTGCCAGCAGCTTACTGCCAGGTCCTAGCACAGATACGCAGTATTTT	CASSLLPGPSTDTQYF
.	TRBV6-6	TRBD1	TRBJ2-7	TGTGCCAGCAGTTTACCTGACAGGGAAGGCTACGAGCAGTACTTC	CASSLPDREGYEQYF
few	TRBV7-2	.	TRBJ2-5	TGTGCCAGCAGCTTCTCTCAAAAAGAGACCCAGTACTTC	CASSFSQKETQYF
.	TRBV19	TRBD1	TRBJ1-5	TGTGCCAGTAGTCCCCTGACAGGGGCTCATAGCAATCAGCCCCAGCATTTT	CASSPLTGAHSNQPQHF
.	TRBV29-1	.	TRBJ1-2	TGCAGCGTTGACGGAGGGGTTCCGTATGGCTACACCTTC	CSVDGGVPYGYTF
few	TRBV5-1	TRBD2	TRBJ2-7	TGCGCCAGCACTACCGGAGGACTAGCGGGAGTTGGAATCAACGAGCAGTACTTC	CASTTGGLAGVGINEQYF
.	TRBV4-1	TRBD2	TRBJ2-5	TGCGCCAGCAGCCAAGAGGGGACTAGCTCTTTTGAGACCCAGTACTTC	CASSQEGTSSFETQYF
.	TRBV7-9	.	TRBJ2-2	TGTGCCAGCAGCCGTCTGTCAGACGGGGAGCTGTTTTTT	CASSRLSDGELFF
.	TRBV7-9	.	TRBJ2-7	TGTGCCAGCAGCTTAAATCATCAGATCTACGAGCAGTACTTC	CASSLNHQIYEQYF
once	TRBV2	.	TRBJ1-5	TGTGCCAGCAATCGGGGGAATCTTCAGCCCCAGCATTTT	CASNRGNLQPQHF
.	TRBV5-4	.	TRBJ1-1	TGTGCCAGCAGCTTTAGGAACACTGAAGCTTTCTTT	CASSFRNTEAFF
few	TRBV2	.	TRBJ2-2	TGTGCCAGCAGTGGGCTAAGCGCGAACACCGGGGAGCTGTTTTTT	CASSGLSANTGELFF
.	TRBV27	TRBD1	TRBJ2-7	TGTGCCAGCAGAAAAGGACAGGGGGCATCCTACGAGCAGTACTTC	CASRKGQGASYEQYF
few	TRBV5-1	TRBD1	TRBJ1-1	TGCGCCAGCAGCAACCCAACAGGGGCCCAGGGAATGAACACTGAAGCTTTCTTT	CASSNPTGAQGMNTEAFF
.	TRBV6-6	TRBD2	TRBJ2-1	TGTGCCAGCCGGCGGGAGGTTGTTAATGAGCAGTTCTTC	CASRREVVNEQFF
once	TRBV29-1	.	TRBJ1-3	TGCAGCGTTGACTCGTACGGGGGAACCATATATTTT	CSVDSYGGTIYF
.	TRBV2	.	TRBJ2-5	TGTGCCAGCGGCAGGAGCAAACAAGAGACCCAGTACTTC	CASGRSKQETQYF